This T cell receptor beta chain comes out of a study of cytomegalovirus exposure and HLA in healthy donors. Study-level results: TCR beta sequences numbering around 15,000 were associated with HLA alleles at 0.05 false discovery rate in a later analysis. Near-uniform donor sequencing depth was presumed by presence/absence analyses.

The V gene's germline CDR1 is SEHNR and CDR2 FQNEAQ (reference sequence). This CDR3 has 15 amino acids. Trimming left V 3 bases short and J 0 bases short, with 10 bases between. Concerning this clone: The antigen is unknown.

The primer mix had 60 Vbeta and 13 Jbeta primers. Profiled with immunoSEQ multiplex PCR; TCRdb holds only in-frame clones, not every one. The repertoire holds about 170,000 clones, roughly 82% seen once, with around 1.5% in the top ten. The receptor was derived from a girl aged 10-17 years in good health and CMV-seropositive. The chain joins TRBV7-9 to TRBJ2-3; D is perhaps TRBD2 (5 bases). Sequenced: PBMCs. CDR3 in DNA: TGTGCCAGCAGCTTCGGGCGGGTTAGCACAGATACGCAGTATTTT. This gives the protein CASSFGRVSTDTQYF.